This is a list of T cell receptor beta chains from one sample in a study of cytomegalovirus exposure and HLA in healthy donors. Only in-frame clones appear in the TCRdb table, and some are missing; sequencing was by immunoSEQ multiplex PCR. This sample carries roughly 250,000 clones, approximately 85% of them seen once, and the ten largest clones take about 2%. The material sequenced was PBMCs. These receptor sequences come from a woman aged 40 to 50 in good health and CMV-seropositive. Both conserved end residues are part of each CDR3. Each record gives: CDR3 length, D gene, V gene, CDR3 protein. A D gene is named only where the DNA matches it firmly.

len: 13
d_gene: NA
v_gene: TRBV2
CDR3aa: CASRSGSTDTQYF

len: 16
d_gene: NA
v_gene: TRBV5-1
CDR3aa: CASSLAHFATNEELFF

len: 15
d_gene: TRBD1
v_gene: TRBV7-9
CDR3aa: CASSLAGQGNEKLFF

len: 14
d_gene: TRBD2
v_gene: TRBV11-1
CDR3aa: CASSGGLATYEQYF

len: 19
d_gene: TRBD1
v_gene: TRBV5-5
CDR3aa: CASSLGPPQDRESGNTIYF

len: 17
d_gene: TRBD1
v_gene: TRBV28
CDR3aa: CASSLWRQGWSSYEQYF

len: 16
d_gene: TRBD1
v_gene: TRBV11-3
CDR3aa: CASSAATGTSYNEQFF

len: 14
d_gene: NA
v_gene: TRBV7-9
CDR3aa: CASRLEGGYNEQFF

len: 15
d_gene: TRBD2
v_gene: TRBV30
CDR3aa: CAWGSGTSGSYEQFF

len: 14
d_gene: NA
v_gene: TRBV11-1
CDR3aa: CASSLAAGNNEQFF

len: 15
d_gene: TRBD1
v_gene: TRBV27
CDR3aa: CASSADREIEDEQFF

len: 14
d_gene: NA
v_gene: TRBV29-1
CDR3aa: CSVVGRTGYNEQFF

len: 13
d_gene: NA
v_gene: TRBV9
CDR3aa: CASSVEVGPPLYF

len: 13
d_gene: TRBD1
v_gene: TRBV19
CDR3aa: CASNTGGRTEAFF

len: 14
d_gene: TRBD2
v_gene: TRBV18
CDR3aa: CASSPSGGTDTQYF

len: 14
d_gene: NA
v_gene: TRBV6-5
CDR3aa: CASRLNGANYGYTF

len: 12
d_gene: NA
v_gene: TRBV5-8
CDR3aa: CASSFVADEQYF

len: 13
d_gene: NA
v_gene: TRBV28
CDR3aa: CASSLAGASPLHF

len: 13
d_gene: TRBD2
v_gene: TRBV27
CDR3aa: CASSWTSAYEQYF

len: 15
d_gene: NA
v_gene: TRBV7-8
CDR3aa: CASSPDFLGGGELFF

len: 16
d_gene: TRBD2
v_gene: TRBV4-1
CDR3aa: CASSQAWPSGIYEQYF

len: 13
d_gene: NA
v_gene: TRBV28
CDR3aa: CASSLTTPPEAFF